One sample yielded the 5 T cell receptor beta chains listed below, sequenced in a study of shared clonotypes between healthy human individuals. Generated by immunoSEQ multiplex PCR, the TCRdb table keeps only in-frame clones and is missing some. The data contain under 300,000 clones, just over 65% of them seen just once; the ten biggest clones take up 11%. The sample consisted of memory CD4+ T cells sorted from blood. Documented subset: CD45RA-negative fraction. These receptors were collected from a young man in good health.

The rearrangement links TRBV6-5 to TRBJ2-1; weak D call: TRBD1 (5 bases). Trimming left V 0 bases short and J 6 bases short, with 9 bases between. This CDR3 contains 14 residues. Germline V gene lookup returns CDR1 MNHEY and CDR2 SVGAGI. Written as DNA, the CDR3 is TGTGCCAGCAGTTACTCCGCGACAGTCAATGAGCAGTTCTTC. It yields the protein CASSYSATVNEQFF.

The rearrangement uses TRBV10-3 and TRBJ1-2; D is perhaps TRBD1 (5 bases). Deletions cut 9 bases from V and 6 bases from J, with 17 bases between. Germline assignment: CDR1 ENHRY and CDR2 SYGVKD. The CDR3 has 13 amino acids. In DNA, the CDR3 is TGTGCCATGAGAAAGGGGACGTTGAATGGCTACACCTTC. This translates into CAMRKGTLNGYTF.

The chain recombines TRBV6-6 with TRBJ2-7, with TRBD2 identical over 8 bases. The V gene end was trimmed by 8 bases and the J gene end by 3 bases; junction bases not matched to a gene: 9. This CDR3 contains 14 residues. CDR1 and CDR2 from the germline V gene are MNHNY and SVGAGI (reference sequence). The CDR3, as DNA: TGTGCCAGCTGTGCTAGCGGGTTGCTCTACGAGCAGTACTTC. It codes for CASCASGLLYEQYF.

This chain uses TRBV5-6 with TRBJ1-2, with 7 bases matching TRBD1. Unmatched junction bases numbered 7, after V lost 0 bases and J lost 5 bases. CDR1 and CDR2 (germline): SGHDT, YYEEEE. The CDR3 contains 15 residues. The CDR3 region has the DNA TGTGCCAGCAGCTTGGGGGAACAGGGGTTTTATGGCTACACCTTC. This sequence encodes CASSLGEQGFYGYTF.

The chain has TRBV27 and TRBJ2-3, with 7 bases that match TRBD2. CDR3 length equals 13 residues. The junction had 9 bases not matched to a gene; V was cut back by 11 bases and J by 4 bases. The germline CDR1 and CDR2 sequences are MNHEY and SMNVEV (reference sequence). The CDR3 DNA follows: TGTGCCTGCGGGAGAGCAGGCGCAGATACGCAGTATTTT. This translates into CACGRAGADTQYF.